The rows below give T cell receptor beta chains drawn from one sample of a study of identical twins. One entry per CDR3 protein, called by TCRdb with MiXCR from the 5' RACE reads. This table has 150,000 or so distinct CDR3 sequences, around 3.5% appearing once. The source material was memory T cells sorted from blood. Every receptor here comes from a man aged 18 to 29 in good health. CDR3s include the opening cysteine and the closing phenylalanine or tryptophan. D genes are given only for firm matches. Size is omitted from some rows. Given values are once, few, many or a class for expanded clones.

abundance	j_gene	v_gene	d_gene	CDR3nt	CDR3aa
many	TRBJ2-2	TRBV5-6	TRBD2	TGTGCCAGCAGCTTGGAGGCTAGCGGTTCCACCGGGGAGCTGTTTTTT	CASSLEASGSTGELFF
many	TRBJ2-1	TRBV19	TRBD2	TGTGCCAGTAGTTCAACCACTAGCGGGAGCAAGTACAATGAGCAGTTCTTC	CASSSTTSGSKYNEQFF
many	TRBJ1-3	TRBV11-2	NA	TGTGCCAGCAGCTCAGGGTACGGAAACACCATATATTTT	CASSSGYGNTIYF
many	TRBJ2-5	TRBV5-1	NA	TGCGCCAGCAGCCCACCGACTAGTATGGGCGAGACCCAGTACTTC	CASSPPTSMGETQYF
many	TRBJ1-1	TRBV5-1	NA	TGCGCCAGCAGCTTGTCGGCGGGGGTGAACACTGAAGCTTTCTTT	CASSLSAGVNTEAFF
many	TRBJ2-3	TRBV6-1	TRBD2	TGTGCCAGCAGTGGACTAGCGCCGGATACGCAGTATTTT	CASSGLAPDTQYF
many	TRBJ2-3	TRBV5-1	NA	TGCGCCAGCTTCCAGGACTCAAAAACAGATACGCAGTATTTT	CASFQDSKTDTQYF
NA	TRBJ2-1	TRBV6-5	TRBD2	TGTGCCAGCAGTTACGGGACTAGCCTTGTTGATGAGCAGTTCTTC	CASSYGTSLVDEQFF
many	TRBJ2-3	TRBV14	TRBD2	TGTGCCAGCAGTCGTTCTAGCGGGGGAAAAACAGATACGCAGTATTTT	CASSRSSGGKTDTQYF
many	TRBJ2-2	TRBV7-9	NA	TGTGCCAGCAGCTCCCTGACTCCGACCGGGGAGCTGTTTTTT	CASSSLTPTGELFF